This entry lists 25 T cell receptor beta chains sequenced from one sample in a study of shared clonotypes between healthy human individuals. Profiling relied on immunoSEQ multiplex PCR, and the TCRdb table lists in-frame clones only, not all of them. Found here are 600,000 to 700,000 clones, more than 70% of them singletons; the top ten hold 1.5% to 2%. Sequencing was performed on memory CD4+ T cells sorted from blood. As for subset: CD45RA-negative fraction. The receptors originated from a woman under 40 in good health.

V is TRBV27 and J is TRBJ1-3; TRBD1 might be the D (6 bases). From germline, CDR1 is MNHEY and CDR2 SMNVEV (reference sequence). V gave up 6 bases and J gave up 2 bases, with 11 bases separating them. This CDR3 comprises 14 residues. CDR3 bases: TGTGCCAGCAGGCGGGACACAACTGGAAACACCATATATTTT. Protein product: CASRRDTTGNTIYF.

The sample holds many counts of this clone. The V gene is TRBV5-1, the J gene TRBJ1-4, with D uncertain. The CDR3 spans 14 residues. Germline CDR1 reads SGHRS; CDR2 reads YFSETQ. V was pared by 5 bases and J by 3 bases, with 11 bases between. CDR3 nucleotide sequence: TGCGCCAGCAGTGATATCAAAGCTAATGAAAAACTGTTTTTT. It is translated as CASSDIKANEKLFF.

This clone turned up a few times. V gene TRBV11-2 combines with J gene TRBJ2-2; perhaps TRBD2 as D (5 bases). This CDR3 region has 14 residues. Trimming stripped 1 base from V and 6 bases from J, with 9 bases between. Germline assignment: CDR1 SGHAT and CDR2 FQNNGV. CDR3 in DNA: TGTGCCAGCAGCTTAGTTTCGGGGTCCGGGGAGCTGTTTTTT. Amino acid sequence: CASSLVSGSGELFF.

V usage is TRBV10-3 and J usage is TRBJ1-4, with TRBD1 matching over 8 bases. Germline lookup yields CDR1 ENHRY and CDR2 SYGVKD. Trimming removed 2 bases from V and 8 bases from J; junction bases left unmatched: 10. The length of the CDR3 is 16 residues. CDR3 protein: CAISEKTTGEEEKLFF. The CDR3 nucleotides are TGTGCCATCAGTGAGAAGACGACAGGGGAGGAAGAAAAACTGTTTTTT.

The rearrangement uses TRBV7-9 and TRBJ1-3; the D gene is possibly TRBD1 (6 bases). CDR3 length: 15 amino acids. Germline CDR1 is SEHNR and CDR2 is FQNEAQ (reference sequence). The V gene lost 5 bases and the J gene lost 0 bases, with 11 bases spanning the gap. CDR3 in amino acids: CASSRQGGSGNTIYF. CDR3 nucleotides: TGTGCCAGCAGCCGACAAGGGGGCTCTGGAAACACCATATATTTT.

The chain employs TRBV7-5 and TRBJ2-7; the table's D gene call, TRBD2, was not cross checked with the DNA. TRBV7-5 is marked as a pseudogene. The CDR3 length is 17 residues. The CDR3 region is CVRSLQVASGQSYEQYF. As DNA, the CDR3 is TGTGTCAGAAGCTTACAGGTGGCTAGCGGACAGTCCTACGAGCAGTACTTC.

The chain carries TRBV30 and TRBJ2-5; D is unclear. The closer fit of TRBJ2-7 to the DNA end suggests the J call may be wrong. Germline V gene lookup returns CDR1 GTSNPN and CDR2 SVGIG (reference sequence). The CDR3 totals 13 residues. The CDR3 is CAWSGPAPYEQYF. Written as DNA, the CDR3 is TGTGCCTGGAGTGGACCAGCGCCGTACGAGCAGTACTTC.

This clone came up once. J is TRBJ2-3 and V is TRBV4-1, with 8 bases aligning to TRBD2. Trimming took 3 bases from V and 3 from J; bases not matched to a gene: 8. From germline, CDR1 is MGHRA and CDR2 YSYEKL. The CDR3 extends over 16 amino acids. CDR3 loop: CASSHRTSYQTDTQYF. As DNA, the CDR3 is TGCGCCAGCAGCCATAGGACTAGCTATCAAACAGATACGCAGTATTTT.

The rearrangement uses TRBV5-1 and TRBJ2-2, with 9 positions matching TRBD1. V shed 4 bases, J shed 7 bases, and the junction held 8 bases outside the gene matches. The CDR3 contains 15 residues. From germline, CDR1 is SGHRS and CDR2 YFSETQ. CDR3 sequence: CASSPGDRDGGELFF. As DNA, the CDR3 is TGCGCCAGCAGCCCAGGGGACAGGGACGGCGGGGAGCTGTTTTTT.

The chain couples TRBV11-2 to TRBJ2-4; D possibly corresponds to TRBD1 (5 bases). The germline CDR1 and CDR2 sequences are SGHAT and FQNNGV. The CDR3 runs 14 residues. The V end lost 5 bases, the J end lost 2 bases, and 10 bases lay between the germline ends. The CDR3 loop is CASSPDTSKNIQYF. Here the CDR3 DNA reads TGTGCCAGCAGCCCGGACACCTCCAAAAACATTCAGTACTTC.

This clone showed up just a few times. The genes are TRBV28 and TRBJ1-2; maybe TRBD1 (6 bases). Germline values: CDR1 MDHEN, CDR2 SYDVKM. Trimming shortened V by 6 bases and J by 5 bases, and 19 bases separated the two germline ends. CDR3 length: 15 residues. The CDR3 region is CASRRPGALLYGYTF. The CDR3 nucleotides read TGTGCCAGCAGGAGGCCAGGGGCCCTACTTTATGGCTACACCTTC.

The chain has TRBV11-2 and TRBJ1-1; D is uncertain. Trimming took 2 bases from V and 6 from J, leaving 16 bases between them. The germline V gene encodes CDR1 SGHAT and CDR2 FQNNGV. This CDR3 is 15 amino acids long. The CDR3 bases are TGTGCCAGCAGCTTAAGCGCGGCCCAATTCCCTGAAGCTTTCTTT. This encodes CASSLSAAQFPEAFF.

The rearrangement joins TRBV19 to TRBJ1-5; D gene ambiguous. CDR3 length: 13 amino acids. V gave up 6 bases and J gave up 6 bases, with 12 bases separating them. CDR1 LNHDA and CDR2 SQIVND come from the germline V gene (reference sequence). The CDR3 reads CASSVGTAQPQHF. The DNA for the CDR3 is TGTGCCAGTAGCGTCGGCACGGCTCAGCCCCAGCATTTT.

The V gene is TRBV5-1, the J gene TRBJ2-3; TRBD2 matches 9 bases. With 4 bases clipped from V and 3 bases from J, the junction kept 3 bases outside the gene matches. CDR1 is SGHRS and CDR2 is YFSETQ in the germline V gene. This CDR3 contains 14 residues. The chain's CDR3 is CASSMTSGTDTQYF. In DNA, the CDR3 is TGCGCCAGCAGCATGACTAGCGGTACAGATACGCAGTATTTT.

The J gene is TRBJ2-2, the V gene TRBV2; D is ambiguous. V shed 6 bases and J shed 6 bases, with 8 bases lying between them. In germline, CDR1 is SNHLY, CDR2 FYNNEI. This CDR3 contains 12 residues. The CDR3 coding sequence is TGTGCCAGCAGGGAGTTCCCCGGGGAGCTGTTTTTT. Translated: CASREFPGELFF.

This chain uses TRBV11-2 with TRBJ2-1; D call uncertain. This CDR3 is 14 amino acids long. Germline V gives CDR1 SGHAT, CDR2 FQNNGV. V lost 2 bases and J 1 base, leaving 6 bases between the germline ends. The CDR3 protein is CASSLSGSYNEQFF. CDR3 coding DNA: TGTGCCAGCAGCTTAAGTGGATCCTACAATGAGCAGTTCTTC.

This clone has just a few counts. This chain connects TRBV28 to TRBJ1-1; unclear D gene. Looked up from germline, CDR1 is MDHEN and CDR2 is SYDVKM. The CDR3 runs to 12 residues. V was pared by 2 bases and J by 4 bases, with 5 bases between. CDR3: CASSLRPTEAFF. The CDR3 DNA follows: TGTGCCAGCAGTTTACGGCCCACTGAAGCTTTCTTT.

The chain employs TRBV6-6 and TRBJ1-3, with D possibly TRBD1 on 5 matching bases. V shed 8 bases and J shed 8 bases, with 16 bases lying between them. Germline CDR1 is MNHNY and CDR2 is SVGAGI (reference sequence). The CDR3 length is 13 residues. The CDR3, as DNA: TGTGCCAGCTCCCGCCCGCCGGGGGACACCATATATTTT. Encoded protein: CASSRPPGDTIYF.

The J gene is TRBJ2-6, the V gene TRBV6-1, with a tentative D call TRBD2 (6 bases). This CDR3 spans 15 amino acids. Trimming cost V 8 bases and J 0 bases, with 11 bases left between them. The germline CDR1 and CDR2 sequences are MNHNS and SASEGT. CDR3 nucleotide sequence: TGTGCCAGCGGGGACTTCAACTCTGGGGCCAACGTCCTGACTTTC. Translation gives CASGDFNSGANVLTF.

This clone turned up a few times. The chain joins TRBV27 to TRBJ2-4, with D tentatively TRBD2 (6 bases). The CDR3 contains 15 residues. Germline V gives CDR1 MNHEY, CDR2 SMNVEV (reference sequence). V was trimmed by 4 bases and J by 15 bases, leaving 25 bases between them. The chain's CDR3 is CASSSLGTSPGVRYF. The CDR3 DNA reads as TGTGCCAGCAGTTCCTTAGGGACTTCACCAGGCGTCCGGTACTTC.

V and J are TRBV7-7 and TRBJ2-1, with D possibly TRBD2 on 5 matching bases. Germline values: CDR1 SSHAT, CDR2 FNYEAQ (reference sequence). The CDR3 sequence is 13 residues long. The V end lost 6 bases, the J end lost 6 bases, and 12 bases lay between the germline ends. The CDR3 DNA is TGTGCCAGCAGTCCTGGACTCCCCAATGAGCAGTTCTTC. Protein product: CASSPGLPNEQFF.

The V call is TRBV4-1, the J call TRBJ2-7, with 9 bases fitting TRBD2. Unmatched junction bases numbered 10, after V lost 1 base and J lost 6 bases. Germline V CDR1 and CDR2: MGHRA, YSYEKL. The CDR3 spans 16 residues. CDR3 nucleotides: TGCGCCAGCAGCCAAGTAGCTCGGCTAGCGGGACCCGAGCAGTACTTC. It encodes CASSQVARLAGPEQYF.

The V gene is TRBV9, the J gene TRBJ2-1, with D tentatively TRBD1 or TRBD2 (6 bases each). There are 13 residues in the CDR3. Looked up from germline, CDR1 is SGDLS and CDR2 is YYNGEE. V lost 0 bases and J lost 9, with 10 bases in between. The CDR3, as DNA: TGTGCCAGCAGCGTAGTGGGGGGCGGTGAGCAGTTCTTC. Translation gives CASSVVGGGEQFF.

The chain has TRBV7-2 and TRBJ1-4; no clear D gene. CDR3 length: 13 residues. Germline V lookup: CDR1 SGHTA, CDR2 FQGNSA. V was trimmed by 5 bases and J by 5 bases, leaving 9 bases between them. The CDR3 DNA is TGTGCCAGCAGCCCCCAGCCGAATGAAAAACTGTTTTTT. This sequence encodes CASSPQPNEKLFF. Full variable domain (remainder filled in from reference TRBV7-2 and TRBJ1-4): GAGVSQSPSNKVTEKGKDVELRCDPISGHTALYWYRQSLGQGLEFLIYFQGNSAPDKSGLPSDRFSAERTGGSVSTLTIQRTQQEDSAVYLCASSPQPNEKLFFGSGTQLSVL.

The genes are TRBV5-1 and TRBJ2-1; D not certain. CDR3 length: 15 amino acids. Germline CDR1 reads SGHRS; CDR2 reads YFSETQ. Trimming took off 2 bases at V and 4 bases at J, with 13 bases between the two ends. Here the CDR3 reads CASSFSRAAYNEQFF. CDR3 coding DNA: TGCGCCAGCAGCTTCTCCCGGGCGGCTTACAATGAGCAGTTCTTC.